This T cell receptor beta chain was captured by sequencing in a study of blood T cell repertoires in COVID-19. Study context: In each case, the material was cDNA or gDNA derived from T cells, B-cell-depleted T cells, or PBMCs.

As handled by the study authors: Amplification of reference gene primers was used by the study to estimate nucleated cell counts. Here immunoSEQ multiplex PCR was the method, and the copy in TCRdb shows in-frame clones only, minus some. V and J calls and clone size are as listed in that table; D and trimming were resolved from the DNA. This table has about 140,000 clones, over 80% appearing once. The germline CDR1 and CDR2 sequences are SNHLY and FYNNEI. The length of the CDR3 is 15 residues. V gave up 1 base and J gave up 4 bases, with 11 bases separating them. This receptor was obtained from a woman of 80 years or more with acute or convalescent COVID-19. V and J are TRBV2 and TRBJ2-1, with a weak D call TRBD2 (5 bases). Sequencing was carried out using peripheral blood. CDR3 in amino acids: CASSEERLLYNEQFF. The DNA of the CDR3 is TGTGCCAGCAGTGAAGAAAGACTATTGTACAATGAGCAGTTCTTC. The variable domain in full, completed from reference TRBV2 and TRBJ2-1, reads EPEVTQTPSHQVTQMGQEVILRCVPISNHLYFYWYRQILGQKVEFLVSFYNNEISEKSEIFDDQFSVERPDGSNFTLKIRSTKLEDSAMYFCASSEERLLYNEQFFGPGTRLTVL.